These 19 T cell receptor beta chains came from one sample sequenced in a study of T cells in Graves' hyperthyroidism and ophthalmopathy. RNA transcripts served as the template for amplifying TCR beta CDR3 regions. HTBI primers were the set used in a first-round RT-PCR of the TCR CDR3. TCRdb independently ran MiXCR on the multiplex PCR reads; one entry per CDR3 protein. The table has about 590,000 distinct CDR3 sequences, around 14% seen once. Sequenced input: blood. The origin of the receptors is a woman aged 25-40 years with Graves' hyperthyroidism.

This clonotype was observed at least ten times. V and J are TRBV7-3 and TRBJ2-4; tentatively, D is TRBD2 (5 bases). This CDR3 is built from 14 residues. CDR1 and CDR2 from the germline V gene are SGHTA and FQGTGA. V lost 3 bases and J 6 bases, leaving 12 bases between the germline ends. The CDR3 bases are TGTGCCAGCAGCTTCGGAGGTTTTGGAAACATTCAGTACTTC. This sequence encodes CASSFGGFGNIQYF.

The V gene is TRBV4-2, the J gene TRBJ2-7, with 11 bases lining up with TRBD2. V gave up 3 bases and J gave up 3 bases; unmatched junction bases: 13. This CDR3 spans 18 amino acids. From germline, CDR1 is LGHNA and CDR2 YNFKEQ. The CDR3 nucleotides read TGTGCCAGCAGCCAGGAGACCCCGGGACTAGCGGAAAACTACGAGCAGTACTTC. Translated, it gives CASSQETPGLAENYEQYF.

The V and J genes are TRBV7-9 and TRBJ2-1, with 9 bases aligning to TRBD1. The CDR3 covers 16 residues. Unmatched junction bases numbered 6, after V lost 5 bases and J lost 1 base. Germline CDR1 is SEHNR and CDR2 is FQNEAQ (reference sequence). The DNA for the CDR3 is TGTGCCAGCAGCATCGACAGGGGGGGGTCCTACAATGAGCAGTTCTTC. This codes for CASSIDRGGSYNEQFF. Using reference TRBV7-9 and TRBJ2-1 for the parts outside the CDR3, the full variable domain is DTGVSQNPRHKITKRGQNVTFRCDPISEHNRLYWYRQTLGQGPEFLTYFQNEAQLEKSRLLSDRFSAERPKGSFSTLEIQRTEQGDSAMYLCASSIDRGGSYNEQFFGPGTRLTVL.

This clonotype came up many times. The junction shows a germline mismatch at one end, possibly a read error. This sequence joins TRBV20-1 and TRBJ2-5; D remains ambiguous. The CDR3 spans 15 residues. CDR1 and CDR2 (germline): DFQATT, SNEGSKA (reference sequence). In DNA form, the CDR3 reads TGCAGTGCTGGAGAGTTTTCGAAAAATCAAGAGACCCAGTACTTC. Translating gives CSAGEFSKNQETQYF.

This clonotype has ten or more counts. V usage is TRBV12-3 or TRBV12-4 and J usage is TRBJ2-7; 9 nucleotides align to TRBD1. V trimming: 2 bases; J trimming: 4 bases; junction bases outside the gene matches: 6. The CDR3 runs 15 residues. CDR3 sequence: CASSLLGQGAYEQYF. The CDR3 coding sequence is TGTGCCAGCAGTTTATTGGGACAGGGTGCATACGAGCAGTACTTC.

CDR3 DNA: TGTGCCAGCAGCCAAGCTGGAGAAGAGACCCAGTACTTC. This codes for CASSQAGEETQYF. The chain combines TRBV4-2 with TRBJ2-5, with no clear D. The CDR3 consists of 13 residues. V dropped 1 base and J dropped 3 bases, with 6 bases sitting between them. Germline-derived CDR1 and CDR2 are LGHNA and YNFKEQ.

The chain links TRBV6-2 or TRBV6-3 to TRBJ2-4, with TRBD2 as a possible D gene (5 bases). CDR1 is MNHEY and CDR2 is SVGEGT in the germline V gene. V dropped 3 bases and J dropped 0 bases, with 12 bases sitting between them. The CDR3 totals 16 residues. The CDR3 sequence is CASSYLRVEAKNIQYF. The DNA of the CDR3 is TGTGCCAGCAGTTATCTGCGGGTAGAAGCCAAAAACATTCAGTACTTC.

This clonotype has ten or more counts. The chain recombines TRBV12-3 or TRBV12-4 with TRBJ2-1; D perhaps matches TRBD2 (5 bases). The length of the CDR3 is 20 residues. V lost 6 bases and J 3 bases, leaving 30 bases between the germline ends. The CDR3 reads CASSPGPLRASSSLYNEQFF. CDR3 DNA sequence: TGTGCCAGCAGCCCAGGTCCTTTGAGGGCTAGCTCTTCCCTCTACAATGAGCAGTTCTTC.

This clonotype turned up a few times. The rearrangement joins TRBV12-3 or TRBV12-4 to TRBJ2-7; tentative D call: TRBD2 (5 bases). This CDR3 comprises 14 residues. The V gene lost 5 bases and the J gene lost 1 base, with 12 bases spanning the gap. CDR3 amino acids: CASSPSRRSYEQYF. CDR3 sequence (DNA): TGTGCCAGCAGTCCTAGCAGGCGGTCCTACGAGCAGTACTTC.

This clonotype was found many times. The chain couples TRBV5-5 to TRBJ2-1; 7 bases match TRBD1. With V trimmed by 7 bases and J by 0 bases, 7 bases remained unmatched. Per germline, CDR1 SGHKS and CDR2 YYEKEE (reference sequence). The CDR3 sequence is 15 residues long. The CDR3 sequence: CASHRSGGSYNEQFF. The CDR3 DNA reads as TGTGCCAGCCACAGATCAGGGGGCTCCTACAATGAGCAGTTCTTC.

This clonotype was counted many times. The genes are TRBV7-8 and TRBJ2-7; D is possibly TRBD2 (6 bases). The germline gives CDR1 SGHVS, CDR2 FQNEAQ. CDR3 length equals 13 residues. The ends were cut back, 5 bases at V and 2 bases at J, with 10 bases in the middle. CDR3 bases: TGTGCCAGCAGCGGGGGGAGTACCTACGAGCAGTACTTC. Amino acids: CASSGGSTYEQYF.

This clonotype was detected only a few times. CDR3 in DNA: TGTGCCAGCAGTGTGACTGTAAAGAATCAGCCCCAGCATTTT. It yields the protein CASSVTVKNQPQHF. The chain couples TRBV12-3 or TRBV12-4 to TRBJ1-5, with D unclear. The V end lost 5 bases, the J end lost 4 bases, and 12 bases lay between the germline ends. The CDR3 sequence is 14 residues long.

This clonotype appeared a few times. The genes are TRBV19 and TRBJ1-2; 7 bases line up with TRBD1. This CDR3 has 13 amino acids. From germline, CDR1 is LNHDA and CDR2 SQIVND (reference sequence). The V segment lost 6 bases and the J segment 7 bases; nucleotides outside the gene matches: 8. Here the CDR3 DNA reads TGTGCCAGTAGGAACTCGGACAGGACTGGCTACACCTTC. Amino acids: CASRNSDRTGYTF. The complete variable domain, with remaining parts taken from reference TRBV19 and TRBJ1-2, reads DGGITQSPKYLFRKEGQNVTLSCEQNLNHDAMYWYRQDPGQGLRLIYYSQIVNDFQKGDIAEGYSVSREKKESFPLTVTSAQKNPTAFYLCASRNSDRTGYTFGSGTRLTVV.

This clonotype was detected a few times. This sequence joins TRBV5-5 and TRBJ2-3; TRBD1 is a possible D gene (5 bases). Germline assignment: CDR1 SGHKS and CDR2 YYEKEE (reference sequence). V was cut by 8 bases and J by 1 base, with 23 bases left in between. This CDR3 spans 17 amino acids. Here the CDR3 DNA reads TGTGCCAGGACAAAGTTACCCCAGAAGGGGCGCACAGATACGCAGTATTTT. This codes for CARTKLPQKGRTDTQYF.

This clonotype was seen a handful of times. The genes are TRBV29-1 and TRBJ1-3; D is uncertain. The CDR3 runs to 11 residues. Trimming cost V 4 bases and J 3 bases, with 4 bases left between them. Germline V gene sequence: CDR1 SQVTM, CDR2 ANQGSEA. The CDR3 sequence is CSVAFGNTIYF. The CDR3 region has the DNA TGCAGCGTTGCCTTTGGAAACACCATATATTTT.

This clonotype came up a few times. The chain employs TRBV18 and TRBJ2-1; 7 positions agree with TRBD1. CDR1 and CDR2 from the germline V gene are KGHSH and LQKENI. V dropped 0 bases and J dropped 2; count of bases not matched to a gene: 1. CDR3 length: 15 residues. In nucleotides, the CDR3 is TGTGCCAGCTCACCACCTACAGGGGCCTACAATGAGCAGTTCTTC. Residues: CASSPPTGAYNEQFF.

The CDR3 here is CASSYVLAGEQYF. The CDR3 nucleotides are TGTGCCAGCAGCTACGTCTTAGCCGGCGAGCAGTACTTC. V gene TRBV5-5 combines with J gene TRBJ2-7; D unclear. The germline CDR1 and CDR2 sequences are SGHKS and YYEKEE (reference sequence). The CDR3 is 13 amino acids. V was cut by 3 bases and J by 6 bases, with 13 bases left in between.

The CDR3 sequence is CAGGGLGTGELFF. The CDR3 coding sequence is TGTGCCGGGGGGGGGCTTGGCACCGGGGAGCTGTTTTTT. The chain is built from TRBV7-6 and TRBJ2-2; D perhaps matches TRBD2 (7 bases). The CDR3 length is 13 residues. Trimming cost V 11 bases and J 4 bases, with 14 bases left between them. Per the germline V gene, CDR1 is SGHVS and CDR2 is FNYEAQ.

This clonotype showed up many times. The chain joins TRBV24-1 to TRBJ2-2; 11 bases are a match to TRBD2. V lost 2 bases, J lost 5 bases, and 6 bases stayed unmatched. Germline assignment: CDR1 KGHDR and CDR2 SFDVKD. The CDR3 totals 17 residues. CDR3 in amino acids: CATSDSQGLAATGELFF. The CDR3, as DNA: TGTGCCACCAGTGATTCACAGGGACTAGCGGCTACCGGGGAGCTGTTTTTT.